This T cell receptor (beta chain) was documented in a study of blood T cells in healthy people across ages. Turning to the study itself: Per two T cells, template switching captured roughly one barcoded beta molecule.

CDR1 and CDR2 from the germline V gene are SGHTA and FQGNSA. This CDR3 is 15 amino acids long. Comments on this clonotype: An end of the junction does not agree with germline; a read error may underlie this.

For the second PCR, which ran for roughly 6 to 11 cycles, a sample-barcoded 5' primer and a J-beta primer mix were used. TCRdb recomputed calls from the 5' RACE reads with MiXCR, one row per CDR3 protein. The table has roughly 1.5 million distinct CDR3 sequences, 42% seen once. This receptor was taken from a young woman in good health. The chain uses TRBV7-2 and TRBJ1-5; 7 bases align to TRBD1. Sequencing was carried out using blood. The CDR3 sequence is CAGSLHFQGGQPQHF. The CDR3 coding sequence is TGTGCCGGCAGCTTACATTTCCAGGGGGGTCAGCCCCAGCATTTT.